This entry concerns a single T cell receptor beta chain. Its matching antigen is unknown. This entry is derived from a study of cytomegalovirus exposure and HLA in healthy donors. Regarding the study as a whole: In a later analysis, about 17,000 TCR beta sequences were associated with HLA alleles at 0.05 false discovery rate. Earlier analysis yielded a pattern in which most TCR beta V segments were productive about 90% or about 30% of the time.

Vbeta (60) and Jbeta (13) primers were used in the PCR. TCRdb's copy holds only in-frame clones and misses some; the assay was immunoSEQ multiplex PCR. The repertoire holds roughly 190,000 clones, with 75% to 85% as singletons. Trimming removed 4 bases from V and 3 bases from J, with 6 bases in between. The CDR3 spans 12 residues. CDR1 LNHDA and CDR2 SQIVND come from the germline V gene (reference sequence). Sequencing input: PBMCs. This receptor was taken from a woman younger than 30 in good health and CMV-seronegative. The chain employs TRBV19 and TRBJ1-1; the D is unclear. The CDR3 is CASSKCDTEAFF. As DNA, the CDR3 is TGTGCCAGTAGTAAATGCGACACTGAAGCTTTCTTT.